This T cell receptor beta chain was identified in a study of CD8+ T cells in alopecia areata (dated by TCRdb to the late 2010s). For the wider study: Treated patients were enrolled in an open-label pilot trial of oral tofacitinib at 5 to 10 mg twice daily for moderate-to-severe alopecia areata. Disease severity in treated patients was measured with the SALT score, which quantifies the percentage of affected scalp surface area. Tofacitinib was administered for 6 to 18 months, and 6 months of follow-up off drug were then conducted to assess delayed response and recurrence. On the human side, TCRbeta sequencing was run on scalp tissue and on sorted CD4+ and CD8+ peripheral blood T cells from healthy controls and from alopecia areata patients with either patchy or totalis/universalis disease. Amplification of TCRbeta CDR3 regions was done by immunoSEQ multiplex PCR using 35 Vbeta forward primers and 13 Jbeta reverse primers. Scalp clonality was compared across normal scalp (n=4), patchy alopecia areata scalp (n=8), and alopecia totalis/universalis scalp (n=8). Biopsies were taken from tofacitinib-treated patients at baseline and at 4 and 24 weeks of treatment, and a later scalp biopsy was taken in several of the tofacitinib-treated patients. In both human patients and the C3H/HeJ mouse model, the study applied high-throughput TCRbeta sequencing to look at T cell clonal expansion in alopecia areata. RNA was extracted with the PAXgene miRNA kit for fixed scalp, the miRNeasy kit for PBMCs, and the RNeasy kit for mouse skin.

Overall study outcomes, separate from this receptor: Compared with normal scalp, lesional scalp, particularly in alopecia totalis/universalis, had higher clonality and more expanded CD8+ clones, which suggests antigenic drive. Resident alphabeta T cells in normal human skin are also sequenced, complicating scalp TCR repertoire analysis, unlike mouse skin dominated by gammadelta T cells. Because the treated cohort was small and had just a single nonresponder, larger studies are needed to establish links between baseline CD8+ expansion and response. Shared TCR sequences between patients were less evident than in mice, which may be partly attributable to HLA diversity in the patient population. Tofacitinib significantly lowered scalp clonality and the number of expanded CD8+ clones among the top 100 scalp clones. Many expanded lesional clones persisted in scalp and blood during tofacitinib treatment, which may partly explain relapse after stopping treatment.

In light of the paper, this sample's treatment or condition label describes: oral pan-JAK inhibitor, 5-10 mg twice daily. From alopecia areata patients, peripheral blood was collected along with lesional scalp punch biopsies. PBMCs were isolated by density centrifugation and stained for CD3, CD4 and CD8, after which CD4+ and CD8+ T cells were sorted on a FACSAria. Receptor amplification or capture employed the immunoSEQ multiplex PCR assay. RNA was extracted from all samples and reverse transcribed into cDNA, which served as template for TCR sequencing. SuperScript III was used to make first-strand cDNA, primed with a 2:1 mix of oligo-dT and random hexamers. Amplification bias was assessed with a synthetic immune receptor repertoire, and residual bias was removed computationally. As for the original processing: After raw reads were preprocessed to remove errors, the CDR3 was defined following IMGT conventions as running from the conserved cysteine to phenylalanine. Clonality was calculated as 1 minus Shannon entropy normalized by log2 of the number of productive unique TCRs. Whether scalp clones were CD4 or CD8 was inferred by matching scalp TCRbeta sequences against CD4 and CD8 repertoires sorted from blood. TCRdb carries this immuneACCESS record with in-frame sequences only. Its versions omit some clonotypes, under half of them owing to an unresolved V gene in the studies checked, with the rest unexplained. That table gives V, J and clone size, and the DNA gave D and trimming. Recorded for this sample are approximately 150,000 clones; roughly 60% of them occurred a single time. The ten largest clones add up to 16% of the sample.

Including cysteine and phenylalanine, the CDR3 has 13 amino acids. Only the CDR3 DNA is retained, 39 bases long and in frame from the first base. V was cut back by 3 bases and J by 5 bases, leaving a gap of 10 bases between them. The CDR1 and CDR2 encoded by the germline V gene are KGHSH and LQKENI. About this clone itself: Its target antigen remains unknown. No base quality information exists; no much larger clone differs at one position.

The chain uses TRBV18 and TRBJ2-5; TRBD2 might be the D gene, on 5 matching bases. The sequence came from a human donor with alopecia areata. Sequenced here: CD4+ T cells sorted from blood, sampled at approximately week 56, from a patient treated with tofacitinib. The CDR3 protein: CASSPDWRETQYF. The DNA sequence is as follows: TGTGCCAGCTCACCGGACTGGAGGGAGACCCAGTACTTC.